Below are 26 T cell receptor beta chains sequenced from a single sample in a study of blood T cell repertoires in COVID-19. Only in-frame clones appear in the TCRdb table, and some are missing; sequencing was by immunoSEQ multiplex PCR. The table has approximately 99,000 clones, approximately 86% seen once. The specimen sequenced was peripheral blood. The receptors shown here come from a man aged 50-60 years with COVID-19, enrolled during active disease.

In the case of this clone: A junction end diverges from the germline sequence, so it may reflect a read error. The chain joins TRBV7-7 to TRBJ2-1; D uncertain. Germline V CDR1 and CDR2: SSHAT, FNYEAQ (reference sequence). CDR3 length: 14 amino acids. The CDR3 region has the DNA TGTGCTAGCAGCCCCGTTAGCTCCTACAATGAGCAGTTCTTC. Its protein is CASSPVSSYNEQFF.

This clone appeared a few times. The CDR3 sequence is CASSIKGGLTEAFF. DNA for the CDR3: TGTGCCAGTAGTATCAAAGGGGGCTTGACTGAAGCTTTCTTT. The V gene is TRBV19, the J gene TRBJ1-1; 7 bases line up with TRBD1. The germline CDR1 and CDR2 sequences are LNHDA and SQIVND (reference sequence). This CDR3 region has 14 residues. The J segment lost 5 bases and the V segment lost 3 bases, leaving 6 bases of the junction unmatched.

The chain carries TRBV18 and TRBJ2-1, with 10 bases that match TRBD1. The V segment lost 4 bases and the J segment 6 bases; nucleotides outside the gene matches: 9. The CDR3 contains 16 residues. Germline-derived CDR1 and CDR2 are KGHSH and LQKENI. The chain's CDR3 is CASSHSGTGEGNEQFF. DNA for the CDR3: TGTGCCAGCTCACATTCCGGGACAGGGGAGGGCAATGAGCAGTTCTTC.

This chain joins TRBV2 and TRBJ2-7; 8 bases align to TRBD2. CDR1 and CDR2 (germline): SNHLY, FYNNEI. Germline trimming cut 4 bases from V and 5 bases from J; bases unmatched to any gene: 7. The CDR3 totals 14 residues. CDR3 sequence: CASSALSGVNEQYF. In DNA, the CDR3 is TGTGCCAGCAGTGCGCTTAGCGGGGTAAACGAGCAGTACTTC.

J is TRBJ1-3 and V is TRBV9, with D hard to call. The germline V and J ends were trimmed by 4 bases and 3 bases, with 11 bases remaining between them. Germline CDR1 SGDLS, CDR2 YYNGEE. The CDR3 covers 14 residues. CDR3 sequence (DNA): TGTGCCAGCAGCCTAACTCCTTTTGGAAACACCATATATTTT. Encoded protein: CASSLTPFGNTIYF. Full variable domain (missing parts from reference TRBV9 and TRBJ1-3): DSGVTQTPKHLITATGQRVTLRCSPRSGDLSVYWYQQSLDQGLQFLIQYYNGEERAKGNILERFSAQQFPDLHSELNLSSLELGDSALYFCASSLTPFGNTIYFGEGSWLTVV.

This clone was observed a few times. As DNA, the CDR3 is TGCGCCAGCAGCGGGACAGGGCGCACAGATACGCAGTATTTT. This codes for CASSGTGRTDTQYF. This chain connects TRBV5-1 to TRBJ2-3; 9 bases match TRBD1. The CDR3 is 14 residues long. V was pared by 4 bases and J by 1 base, with 1 base of the junction left unmatched. Germline-derived CDR1 and CDR2 are SGHRS and YFSETQ.

The chain combines TRBV10-2 with TRBJ1-4; D is ambiguous. The CDR3 runs 14 residues. Trimming stripped 0 bases from V and 6 bases from J, with 8 bases between. Germline assignment: CDR1 WSHSY and CDR2 SAAADI. In DNA, the CDR3 is TGCGCCAGCAGTGAGTCAATGGCTTATGAAAAACTGTTTTTT. Protein sequence: CASSESMAYEKLFF.

This chain uses TRBV10-2 with TRBJ2-1; 9 bases map to TRBD2. The CDR3 has 15 residues. Germline trimming cut 6 bases from V and 7 bases from J; bases unmatched to any gene: 10. Germline values: CDR1 WSHSY, CDR2 SAAADI. The CDR3 DNA sequence: TGCGCCAGCAGGGCCGGGACTAGCAGTTCTAATGAGCAGTTCTTC. As protein: CASRAGTSSSNEQFF.

The chain employs TRBV12-3 or TRBV12-4 and TRBJ2-7, with TRBD1 matching 7 bases. This CDR3 region has 11 residues. With V trimmed by 5 bases and J by 5 bases, 0 bases remained unmatched. DNA of the CDR3: TGTGCCAGCAGTCAGGGGGACGAGCAGTACTTC. Amino acid sequence: CASSQGDEQYF.

A remark on this clone: The germline gene is not matched at one end of the junction; a read error may be the cause. The V gene is TRBV5-1, the J gene TRBJ2-2; TRBD1 matches at 10 bases. The germline gives CDR1 SGHRS, CDR2 YFSETQ. CDR3 size: 16 residues. CDR3 DNA: TGCGCCAGCAGCACGACAGGGGGCTGGAACGCCGGGGAGCTGTTTTTT. Its protein product is CASSTTGGWNAGELFF.

This clone was seen only once. The chain carries TRBV6-5 and TRBJ2-5; 8 positions match TRBD1. With the DNA end fitting TRBJ2-7 better, the J assignment may be wrong. The germline gives CDR1 MNHEY, CDR2 SVGAGI. This CDR3 spans 15 amino acids. The CDR3 DNA sequence: TGTGCCAGCAGTCAGGGGGCGGGTTCGTCCTACGAGCAGTACTTC. It encodes CASSQGAGSSYEQYF.

The V call is TRBV7-2, the J call TRBJ1-5; a possible D gene is TRBD1 (5 bases). The germline V and J ends were trimmed by 1 base and 9 bases, with 10 bases remaining between them. The CDR3 sequence is 13 residues long. Germline-derived CDR1 and CDR2 are SGHTA and FQGNSA. The CDR3 nucleotides are TGTGCCAGCAGCTTAGGGAGGAGGGGGCCCCAGCATTTT. It specifies CASSLGRRGPQHF.

This chain links TRBV7-9 with TRBJ2-1, with TRBD1 matching 7 bases. Per germline, CDR1 SEHNR and CDR2 FQNEAQ (reference sequence). Trimming at V came to 1 base and at J to 9 bases, leaving 6 bases not matched to a gene. CDR3 size: 14 residues. The CDR3 loop reads CASSLVQGLAEQFF. The CDR3 coding sequence is TGTGCCAGCAGCTTAGTACAGGGGTTGGCTGAGCAGTTCTTC.

The DNA of the CDR3 is TGTGCCAGCAGCTTGATGATGGGGACTAGCGAGCAGTTCTTC. Translating gives CASSLMMGTSEQFF. The rearrangement joins TRBV5-5 to TRBJ2-1; 9 bases are shared with TRBD2. The CDR3 extends over 14 amino acids. From germline, CDR1 is SGHKS and CDR2 YYEKEE (reference sequence). The V gene end was trimmed by 1 base and the J gene end by 10 bases; junction bases not matched to a gene: 6.

V gene TRBV11-2 combines with J gene TRBJ1-4; D perhaps matches TRBD1 (6 bases). The germline gives CDR1 SGHAT, CDR2 FQNNGV. Deletions cut 3 bases from V and 15 bases from J, with 11 bases between. The CDR3 loop spans 11 amino acids. CDR3 loop: CASSFRGHLFF. DNA for the CDR3: TGTGCCAGCAGCTTCAGGGGACATTTGTTTTTT.

The chain carries TRBV18 and TRBJ1-1; 7 bases agree with TRBD1. With 4 bases clipped from V and 4 bases from J, the junction kept 6 bases outside the gene matches. Germline CDR1 KGHSH, CDR2 LQKENI. There are 14 residues in the CDR3. The CDR3 DNA follows: TGTGCCAGCTCACTGGGGGCAGGGGGCACTGAAGCTTTCTTT. It yields the protein CASSLGAGGTEAFF.

The chain uses TRBV4-3 and TRBJ1-2, with D possibly being TRBD1 (6 bases). Germline lookup yields CDR1 LGHNA and CDR2 YSLEER. V was trimmed by 1 base and J by 4 bases, leaving 16 bases between them. CDR3 size: 16 residues. The CDR3 here is CASSQAYSGTPYGYTF. DNA of the CDR3: TGCGCCAGCAGCCAAGCATATTCCGGGACACCCTATGGCTACACCTTC.

The CDR3 spells CASSLVQELYEQYF. The CDR3 bases are TGTGCCAGCAGCTTGGTACAGGAACTATACGAGCAGTACTTC. The chain uses TRBV5-5 and TRBJ2-7; tentative D call: TRBD1 (5 bases). The CDR3 extends over 14 amino acids. V lost 0 bases and J lost 4, with 11 bases in between. The germline CDR1 and CDR2 sequences are SGHKS and YYEKEE (reference sequence).

About this clone: The junction does not match germline at one end; this may be a read error. This chain uses TRBV5-1 with TRBJ1-1; D perhaps matches TRBD1 (5 bases). Germline V gene lookup returns CDR1 SGHRS and CDR2 YFSETQ. This CDR3 has 14 amino acids. CDR3 bases: TGCGCCAGCAGTTTGGTGACAGAGAACACTGAAGCTTTCTTT. Translating gives CASSLVTENTEAFF.

The chain employs TRBV5-4 and TRBJ2-2, with TRBD2 matching 8 bases. The V gene end was trimmed by 0 bases and the J gene end by 1 base; junction bases not matched to a gene: 2. This CDR3 region has 16 residues. Per germline, CDR1 SGHNT and CDR2 YYREEE (reference sequence). The CDR3 DNA reads TGTGCCAGCAGCTTGGGCAGCGGGGGGAACACCGGGGAGCTGTTTTTT. Amino acids: CASSLGSGGNTGELFF.

J is TRBJ1-1 and V is TRBV7-9, with D unclear. Germline V CDR1 and CDR2: SEHNR, FQNEAQ (reference sequence). The CDR3 runs 13 residues. V lost 7 bases and J lost 6, with 15 bases in between. CDR3 in amino acids: CASKLGDLAEAFF. Written as DNA, the CDR3 is TGTGCCAGCAAATTGGGAGATCTGGCTGAAGCTTTCTTT.

This clone was counted a few times. The chain has TRBV11-1 and TRBJ1-1, with D tentatively TRBD1 (5 bases). The CDR3 consists of 11 residues. CDR1 and CDR2 (germline): SGHAT, FQDESV (reference sequence). The V end lost 2 bases, the J end lost 7 bases, and 5 bases lay between the germline ends. CDR3 DNA sequence: TGTGCCAGCAGCTTAACAGGTGAAGCTTTCTTT. Protein: CASSLTGEAFF.

This clone occurred once. The chain links TRBV27 to TRBJ1-4, with TRBD1 matching over 8 bases. Germline V gives CDR1 MNHEY, CDR2 SMNVEV (reference sequence). The CDR3 runs to 17 residues. V lost 5 bases, J lost 1 base, and 9 bases stayed unmatched. The DNA of the CDR3 is TGTGCCAGCAGTCCCCCCGGACAGGGCGTAACTAATGAAAAACTGTTTTTT. Translation gives CASSPPGQGVTNEKLFF. Complete variable domain (other parts from reference TRBV27 and TRBJ1-4): EAQVTQNPRYLITVTGKKLTVTCSQNMNHEYMSWYRQDPGLGLRQIYYSMNVEVTDKGDVPEGYKVSRKEKRNFPLILESPSPNQTSLYFCASSPPGQGVTNEKLFFGSGTQLSVL.

The rearrangement joins TRBV3-1 (or the pseudogene TRBV3-2) to TRBJ1-3; D ambiguous. Germline lookup yields CDR1 LGHDT and CDR2 YNNKEL (reference sequence). CDR3 length: 16 amino acids. The V end lost 0 bases, the J end lost 0 bases, and 9 bases lay between the germline ends. This CDR3 reads CASSQDPLSSGNTIYF. As DNA, the CDR3 is TGTGCCAGCAGCCAAGATCCTCTTAGCTCTGGAAACACCATATATTTT.

The chain has TRBV3-1 (or the pseudogene TRBV3-2) and TRBJ1-5; the D gene is possibly TRBD1 (5 bases). The CDR3 loop spans 13 amino acids. V lost 2 bases and J lost 4, with 6 bases in between. The V gene's germline CDR1 is LGHDT and CDR2 YNNKEL (reference sequence). CDR3 sequence: CASSQQGNQPQHF. CDR3 nucleotides: TGTGCCAGCAGCCAACAGGGTAATCAGCCCCAGCATTTT.

The chain carries TRBV6-6 and TRBJ1-2; D is uncertain. Germline CDR1 MNHNY, CDR2 SVGAGI (reference sequence). This CDR3 has 14 residues. V was shortened by 2 bases and J by 4 bases, with 11 bases between the two germline ends. The CDR3 DNA reads TGTGCCAGCAGTTACGGGAGTGGTATCTATGGCTACACCTTC. It codes for CASSYGSGIYGYTF.